This TCR beta chain was observed in a study of patients and donors after allogeneic stem cell transplantation. This clonotype was found a few times. The CDR3 covers 18 residues. From germline, CDR1 is SGHAT and CDR2 FQDESV (reference sequence). Trimming removed 5 bases at V and 7 bases at J, with 27 bases between. TCRdb re-analysed the RT-PCR reads in MiXCR, keeping a single row per CDR3 protein. The sample gives roughly 880,000 distinct CDR3 sequences, 15% to 20% of which show up once; roughly 6.4% is in the top ten. The TCR was taken from a human donor who was either an allogeneic HSCT recipient or a stem cell or donor lymphocyte infusion donor (not recorded which). It is not recorded whose cells these are; they may come from a transplant donor. The genes are TRBV11-1 and TRBJ2-4, with D unclear. Sequenced sample: blood, either unsorted or a sorted T cell fraction (not recorded which). This CDR3 reads CASSSYTPGPNLANIQYF. CDR3 DNA: TGTGCCAGCAGCAGTTACACTCCGGGCCCCAACCTGGCGAACATTCAGTACTTC.